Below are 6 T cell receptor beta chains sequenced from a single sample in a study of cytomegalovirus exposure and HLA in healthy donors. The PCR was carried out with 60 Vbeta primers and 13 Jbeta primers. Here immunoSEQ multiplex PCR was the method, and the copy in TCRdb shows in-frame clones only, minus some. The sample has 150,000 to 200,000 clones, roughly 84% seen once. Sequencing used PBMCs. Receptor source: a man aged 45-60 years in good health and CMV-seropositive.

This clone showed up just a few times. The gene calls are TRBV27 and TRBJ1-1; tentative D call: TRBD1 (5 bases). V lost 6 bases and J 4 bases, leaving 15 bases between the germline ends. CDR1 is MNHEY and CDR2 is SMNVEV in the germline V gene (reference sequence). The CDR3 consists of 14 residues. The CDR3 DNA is TGTGCCAGCAGACAACAGGCCTTGTCCACTGAAGCTTTCTTT. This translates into CASRQQALSTEAFF.

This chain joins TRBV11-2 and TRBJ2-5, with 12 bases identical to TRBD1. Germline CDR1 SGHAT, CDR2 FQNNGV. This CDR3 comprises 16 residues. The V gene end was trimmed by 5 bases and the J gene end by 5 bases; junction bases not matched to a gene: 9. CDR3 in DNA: TGTGCCAGCAGCCCGCCGGGGGGACAGGGGGCTGAGACCCAGTACTTC. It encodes CASSPPGGQGAETQYF.

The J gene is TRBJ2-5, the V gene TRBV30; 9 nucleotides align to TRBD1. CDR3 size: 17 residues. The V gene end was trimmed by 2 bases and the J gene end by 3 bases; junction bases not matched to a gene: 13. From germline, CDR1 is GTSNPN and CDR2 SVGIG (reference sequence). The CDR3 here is CAWSPLIRDRVKETQYF. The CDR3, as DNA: TGTGCCTGGAGTCCACTAATCCGGGACAGGGTTAAAGAGACCCAGTACTTC. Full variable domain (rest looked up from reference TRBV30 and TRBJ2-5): SQTIHQWPATLVQPVGSPLSLECTVEGTSNPNLYWYRQAAGRGLQLLFYSVGIGQISSEVPQNLSASRPQDRQFILSSKKLLLSDSGFYLCAWSPLIRDRVKETQYFGPGTRLLVL.

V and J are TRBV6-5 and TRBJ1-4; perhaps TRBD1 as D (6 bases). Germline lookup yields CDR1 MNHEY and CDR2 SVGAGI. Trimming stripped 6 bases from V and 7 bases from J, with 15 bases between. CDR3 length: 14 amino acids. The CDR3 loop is CASRSDRRFEKLFF. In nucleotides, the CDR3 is TGTGCCAGCAGGAGCGACAGGAGGTTTGAAAAACTGTTTTTT.

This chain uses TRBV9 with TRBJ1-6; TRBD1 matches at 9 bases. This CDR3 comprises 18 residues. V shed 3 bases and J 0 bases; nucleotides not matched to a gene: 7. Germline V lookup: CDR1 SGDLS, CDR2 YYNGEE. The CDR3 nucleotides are TGTGCCAGCAGCGGCTGGACAGGGGAGAGCTCCTATAATTCACCCCTCCACTTT. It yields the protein CASSGWTGESSYNSPLHF.

The CDR3 protein is CASSLAVGGGAWSYNEQFF. CDR3 nucleotides: TGTGCCAGCAGCTTGGCCGTAGGCGGGGGGGCCTGGTCCTACAATGAGCAGTTCTTC. The chain joins TRBV5-4 to TRBJ2-1; 9 bases align to TRBD2. The V and J ends lost 0 bases and 1 base, in that order; junction bases with no gene match: 11. The CDR3 has 19 residues. Germline CDR1 reads SGHNT; CDR2 reads YYREEE (reference sequence).